This section outlines one TCR beta chain sequence together with its context. CDR1 is SSHAT, CDR2 FNYEAQ, per germline (reference sequence). V was pared by 1 base and J by 1 base, with 2 bases of the junction left unmatched. The CDR3 totals 15 residues. All patients relapsed after autologous stem cell transplantation, and brentuximab vedotin exposure varied. This sample is part of a study of PD-1 blockade in classical Hodgkin lymphoma. This table comes from immunoSEQ multiplex PCR, and its TCRdb copy is limited to in-frame clones, with some not included. This table has 20,000 or so clones, about 85% appearing once.

This TCR was recovered from a human donor with classical Hodgkin lymphoma. The rearrangement uses TRBV7-7 and TRBJ2-5; TRBD2 aligns across 8 bases. The material sequenced was peripheral blood mononuclear cells (PBMCs), taken before the second cycle of nivolumab. The CDR3 is CASSLGGTSQETQYF. The CDR3 coding sequence is TGTGCCAGCAGCTTAGGCGGGACTAGCCAAGAGACCCAGTACTTC.